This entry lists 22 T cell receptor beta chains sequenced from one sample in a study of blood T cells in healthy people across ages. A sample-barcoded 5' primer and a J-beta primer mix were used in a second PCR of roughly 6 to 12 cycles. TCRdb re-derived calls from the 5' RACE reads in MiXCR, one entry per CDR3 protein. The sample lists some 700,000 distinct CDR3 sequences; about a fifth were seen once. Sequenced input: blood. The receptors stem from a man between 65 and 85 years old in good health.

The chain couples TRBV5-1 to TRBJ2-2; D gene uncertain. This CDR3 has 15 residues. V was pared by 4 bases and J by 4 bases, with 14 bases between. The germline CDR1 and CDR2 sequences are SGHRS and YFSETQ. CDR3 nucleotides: TGCGCCAGCAGCCTACAGACGCTTGGCACCGGGGAGCTGTTTTTT. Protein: CASSLQTLGTGELFF.

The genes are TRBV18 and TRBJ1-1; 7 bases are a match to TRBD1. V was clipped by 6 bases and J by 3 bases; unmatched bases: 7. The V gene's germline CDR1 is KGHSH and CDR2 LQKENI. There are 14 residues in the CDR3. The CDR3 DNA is TGTGCCAGCTCTCCCCGGGACAGCGACACTGAAGCTTTCTTT. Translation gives CASSPRDSDTEAFF. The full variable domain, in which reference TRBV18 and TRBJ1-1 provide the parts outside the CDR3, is NAGVMQNPRHLVRRRGQEARLRCSPMKGHSHVYWYRQLPEEGLKFMVYLQKENIIDESGMPKERFSAEFPKEGPSILRIQQVVRGDSAAYFCASSPRDSDTEAFFGQGTRLTVV.

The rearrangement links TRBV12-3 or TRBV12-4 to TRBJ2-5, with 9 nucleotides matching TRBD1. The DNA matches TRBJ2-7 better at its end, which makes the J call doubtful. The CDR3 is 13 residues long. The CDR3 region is CASNLDRGGEQYF. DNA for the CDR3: TGTGCCAGCAACCTGGACAGGGGTGGCGAGCAGTACTTC.

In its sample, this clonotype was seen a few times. As DNA, the CDR3 is TGCGCCAGCACACCCCGGGACAGGGGAGAGGAAAAACTGTTTTTT. This codes for CASTPRDRGEEKLFF. The chain recombines TRBV5-1 with TRBJ1-4, with TRBD1 identical over 10 bases. This CDR3 has 15 amino acids. V gave up 6 bases and J gave up 8 bases; unmatched junction bases: 10. CDR1 is SGHRS and CDR2 is YFSETQ in the germline V gene.

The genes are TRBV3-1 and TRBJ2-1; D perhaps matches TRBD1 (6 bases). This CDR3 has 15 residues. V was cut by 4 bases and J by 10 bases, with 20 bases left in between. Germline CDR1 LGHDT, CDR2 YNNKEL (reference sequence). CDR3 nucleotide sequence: TGTGCCAGCAGCCCCAGGGGCTCAATGCCCCAGGAGCAGTTCTTC. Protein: CASSPRGSMPQEQFF.

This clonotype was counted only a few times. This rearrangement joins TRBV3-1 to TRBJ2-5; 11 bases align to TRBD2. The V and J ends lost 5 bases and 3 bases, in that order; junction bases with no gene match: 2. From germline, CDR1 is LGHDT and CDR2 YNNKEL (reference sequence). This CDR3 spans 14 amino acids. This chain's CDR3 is CASSELAGEETQYF. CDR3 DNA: TGTGCCAGCAGCGAACTAGCGGGAGAAGAGACCCAGTACTTC.

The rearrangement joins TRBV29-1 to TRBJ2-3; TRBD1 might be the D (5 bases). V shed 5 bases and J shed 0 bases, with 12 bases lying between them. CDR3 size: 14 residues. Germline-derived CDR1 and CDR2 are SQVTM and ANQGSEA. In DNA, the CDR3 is TGCAGCGTTTTGATATCAGGGAGCACAGATACGCAGTATTTT. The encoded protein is CSVLISGSTDTQYF.

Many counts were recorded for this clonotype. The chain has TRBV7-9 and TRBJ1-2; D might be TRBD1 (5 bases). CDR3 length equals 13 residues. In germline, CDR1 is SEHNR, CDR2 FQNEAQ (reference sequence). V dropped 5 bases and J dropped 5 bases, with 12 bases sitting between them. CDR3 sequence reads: CASSLGHSYGYTF. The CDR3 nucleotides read TGTGCCAGCAGCCTCGGACATTCTTATGGCTACACCTTC.

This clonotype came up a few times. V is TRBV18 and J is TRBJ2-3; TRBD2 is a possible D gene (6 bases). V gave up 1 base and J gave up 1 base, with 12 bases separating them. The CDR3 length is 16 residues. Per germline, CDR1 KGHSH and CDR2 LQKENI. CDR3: CASSPQRGEGTDTQYF. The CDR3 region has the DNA TGTGCCAGCTCACCACAGCGAGGGGAGGGCACAGATACGCAGTATTTT.

The CDR3 here is CASRGTGIGYTF. DNA of the CDR3: TGTGCCAGCAGGGGGACAGGGATTGGCTACACCTTC. V usage is TRBV12-3 or TRBV12-4 and J usage is TRBJ1-2, with 9 bases matching TRBD1. The junction had 3 bases not matched to a gene; V was cut back by 6 bases and J by 7 bases. CDR3 length: 12 residues.

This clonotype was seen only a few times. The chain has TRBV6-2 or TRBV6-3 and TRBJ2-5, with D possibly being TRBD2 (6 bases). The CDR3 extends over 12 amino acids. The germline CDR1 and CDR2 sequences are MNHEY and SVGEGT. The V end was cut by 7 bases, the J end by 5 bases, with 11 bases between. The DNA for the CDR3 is TGTGCCAGCAAGGAGGGCCGGGAGACCCAGTACTTC. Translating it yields CASKEGRETQYF.

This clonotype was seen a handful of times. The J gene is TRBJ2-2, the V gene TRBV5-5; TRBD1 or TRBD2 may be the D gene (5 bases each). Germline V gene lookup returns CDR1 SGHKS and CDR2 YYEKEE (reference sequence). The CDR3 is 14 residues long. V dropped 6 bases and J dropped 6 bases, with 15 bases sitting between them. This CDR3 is CASKDGAVAGELFF. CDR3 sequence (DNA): TGTGCCAGCAAGGACGGGGCGGTAGCCGGGGAGCTGTTTTTT.

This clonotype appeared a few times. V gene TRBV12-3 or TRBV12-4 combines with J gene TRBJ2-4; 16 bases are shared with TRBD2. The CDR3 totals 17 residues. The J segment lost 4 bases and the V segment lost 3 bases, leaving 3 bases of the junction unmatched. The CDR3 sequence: CASSLGLAGGIKNIQYF. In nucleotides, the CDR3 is TGTGCCAGCAGTTTGGGACTAGCGGGGGGGATAAAAAACATTCAGTACTTC.

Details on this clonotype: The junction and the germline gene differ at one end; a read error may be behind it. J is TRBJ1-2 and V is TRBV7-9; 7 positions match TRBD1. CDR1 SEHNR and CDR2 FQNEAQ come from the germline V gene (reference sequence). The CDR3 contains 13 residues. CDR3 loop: CVSSLDRADGYTF. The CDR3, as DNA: TGTGTCAGCAGCTTAGACAGGGCTGATGGCTACACCTTC.

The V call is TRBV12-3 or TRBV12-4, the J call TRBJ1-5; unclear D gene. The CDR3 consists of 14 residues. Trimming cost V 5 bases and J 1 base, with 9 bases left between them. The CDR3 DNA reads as TGTGCCAGCAGTGATATAATCAGCAATCAGCCCCAGCATTTT. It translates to CASSDIISNQPQHF.

CDR3 amino acids: CASSLFTYEQFF. The CDR3 DNA is TGTGCCAGCAGCTTATTCACTTATGAGCAGTTCTTC. The gene calls are TRBV7-8 and TRBJ2-5, with D unresolved. Near its end, the DNA agrees better with TRBJ2-1, so the J call may be wrong. Germline loops: CDR1 SGHVS, CDR2 FQNEAQ. This CDR3 contains 12 residues.

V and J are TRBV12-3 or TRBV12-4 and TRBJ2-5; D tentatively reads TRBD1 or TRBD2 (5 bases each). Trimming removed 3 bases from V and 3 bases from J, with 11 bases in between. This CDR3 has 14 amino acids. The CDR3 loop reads CASSFGTAKETQYF. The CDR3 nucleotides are TGTGCCAGCAGTTTTGGGACGGCTAAAGAGACCCAGTACTTC.

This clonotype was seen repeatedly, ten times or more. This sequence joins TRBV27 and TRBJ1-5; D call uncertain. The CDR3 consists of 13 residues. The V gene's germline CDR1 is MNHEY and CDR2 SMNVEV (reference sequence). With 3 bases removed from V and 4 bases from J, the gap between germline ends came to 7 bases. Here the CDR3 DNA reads TGTGCCAGCAGTTTTCAAGGGAATCAGCCCCAGCATTTT. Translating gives CASSFQGNQPQHF.

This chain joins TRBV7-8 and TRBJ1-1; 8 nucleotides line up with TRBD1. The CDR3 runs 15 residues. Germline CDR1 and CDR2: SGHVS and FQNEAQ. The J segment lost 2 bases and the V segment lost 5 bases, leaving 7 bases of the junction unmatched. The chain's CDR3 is CASSPIAGGNTEAFF. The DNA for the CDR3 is TGTGCCAGCAGCCCCATCGCAGGGGGCAACACTGAAGCTTTCTTT. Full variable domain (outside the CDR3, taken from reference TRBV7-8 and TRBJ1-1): GAGVSQSPRYKVAKRGQDVALRCDPISGHVSLFWYQQALGQGPEFLTYFQNEAQLDKSGLPSDRFFAERPEGSVSTLKIQRTQQEDSAVYLCASSPIAGGNTEAFFGQGTRLTVV.

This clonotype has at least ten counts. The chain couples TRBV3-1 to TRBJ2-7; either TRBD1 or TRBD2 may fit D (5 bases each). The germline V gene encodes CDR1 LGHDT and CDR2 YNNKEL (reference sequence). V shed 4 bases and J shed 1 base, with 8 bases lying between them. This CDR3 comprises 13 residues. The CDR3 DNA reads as TGTGCCAGCAGCCGGGACGTATCCTACGAGCAGTACTTC. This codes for CASSRDVSYEQYF.

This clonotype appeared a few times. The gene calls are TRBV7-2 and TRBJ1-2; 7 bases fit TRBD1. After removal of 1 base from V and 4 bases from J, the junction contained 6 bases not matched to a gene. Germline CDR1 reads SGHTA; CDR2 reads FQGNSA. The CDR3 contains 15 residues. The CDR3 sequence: CASSLGGQPSYGYTF. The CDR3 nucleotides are TGTGCCAGCAGCTTAGGGGGACAGCCCTCCTATGGCTACACCTTC.

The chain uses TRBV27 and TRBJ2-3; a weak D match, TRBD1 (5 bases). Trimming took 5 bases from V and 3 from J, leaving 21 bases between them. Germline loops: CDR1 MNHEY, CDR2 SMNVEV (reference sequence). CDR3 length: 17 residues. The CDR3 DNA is TGTGCCAGCAGTCCGAGACAGCTAGTACCAGGTACAGATACGCAGTATTTT. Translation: CASSPRQLVPGTDTQYF.